The rows below give T cell receptor beta chains drawn from one sample of a study of cytomegalovirus exposure and HLA in healthy donors. TCRdb's copy holds only in-frame clones and misses some; the assay was immunoSEQ multiplex PCR. Recorded here are around 140,000 clones; the top ten clones represent approximately 1.5%. Material: PBMCs. These receptors originate from a woman in her thirties or forties in good health and CMV-seronegative. Both conserved end residues are part of each CDR3. A D gene is named only where the DNA matches it firmly.

J gene | V gene | D gene | CDR3 protein | CDR3 DNA
TRBJ2-3 | TRBV28 | TRBD2 | CASSPTRGGSYTDTQYF | TGTGCCAGCAGTCCGACGCGGGGGGGGTCATACACAGATACGCAGTATTTT
TRBJ2-3 | TRBV11-3 | NA | CASSFGAGSTDTQYF | TGTGCCAGCAGCTTTGGGGCAGGGTCGACAGATACGCAGTATTTT
TRBJ1-2 | TRBV28 | NA | CASSWGGNGYTF | TGTGCCAGCAGTTGGGGGGGGAATGGCTACACCTTC
TRBJ2-5 | TRBV9 | NA | CASSKTGFQETQYF | TGTGCCAGCAGTAAAACAGGATTCCAAGAGACCCAGTACTTC
TRBJ1-6 | TRBV18 | TRBD1 | CASSPRQGDSPLHF | TGTGCCAGCTCACCAAGGCAGGGGGATTCACCCCTCCACTTT
TRBJ2-3 | TRBV14 | NA | CASSQGKLVGDTQYF | TGTGCCAGCAGCCAAGGGAAGCTCGTCGGGGATACGCAGTATTTT
TRBJ2-3 | TRBV11-3 | NA | CASSLRRESDTQYF | TGTGCCAGCAGCTTGCGGAGAGAGTCAGATACGCAGTATTTT
TRBJ2-3 | TRBV11-1 | NA | CASSDGGYTQYF | TGTGCCAGCAGCGACGGGGGATATACGCAGTATTTT
TRBJ1-2 | TRBV20-1 | TRBD1 | CSAKQGDGYTF | TGCAGTGCAAAACAGGGGGATGGCTACACCTTC
TRBJ1-1 | TRBV21-1 | NA | CAGRDRDTEAFF | TGTGCCGGCCGGGACAGAGACACTGAAGCTTTCTTT
TRBJ1-1 | TRBV10-3 | TRBD1 | CAISGTGTMNTEAFF | TGTGCCATCAGTGGGACAGGGACGATGAACACTGAAGCTTTCTTT
TRBJ2-5 | TRBV19 | TRBD2 | CASSIDLGLEETQYF | TGTGCCAGTAGTATAGATCTAGGACTAGAAGAGACCCAGTACTTC
TRBJ1-5 | TRBV6-6 | TRBD1 | CATHKQGDGNQPQHF | TGTGCCACCCATAAACAGGGGGATGGCAATCAGCCCCAGCATTTT
TRBJ1-2 | TRBV6-1 | TRBD1 | CASSGQPSGGLNYGYTF | TGTGCCAGCAGTGGTCAGCCCTCAGGGGGCCTTAACTATGGCTACACCTTC
TRBJ2-1 | TRBV4-2 | TRBD1 | CASSQRTGREQFF | TGTGCCAGCAGCCAGCGGACAGGCCGTGAGCAGTTCTTC
TRBJ1-2 | TRBV19 | TRBD1 | CASSIGRGRGGYTF | TGTGCCAGTAGTATCGGCAGGGGGCGCGGAGGCTACACCTTC
TRBJ1-6 | TRBV5-6 | NA | CASSLGAGDHSPLHF | TGTGCCAGCAGCTTGGGGGCAGGGGATCATTCACCCCTCCACTTT
TRBJ2-7 | TRBV7-6 | NA | CASSFDKYQAYEQYF | TGTGCCAGCAGCTTCGACAAATACCAAGCCTACGAGCAGTACTTC
TRBJ2-3 | TRBV11-2 | TRBD1 | CASSSIQGALGTDTQYF | TGTGCCAGCAGCTCAATACAGGGGGCATTAGGCACAGATACGCAGTATTTT
TRBJ1-1 | TRBV5-6 | TRBD1 | CASSFGTGGISAEAFF | TGTGCCAGCAGCTTTGGGACAGGGGGTATCAGTGCTGAAGCTTTCTTT
TRBJ1-4 | TRBV2 | TRBD1 | CASRLTGGEKLFF | TGTGCCAGCAGATTGACAGGGGGTGAAAAACTGTTTTTT
TRBJ1-2 | TRBV7-9 | TRBD1 | CASSLDRGLSDYTF | TGTGCCAGCAGCTTAGACAGGGGGCTTTCGGACTACACCTTC
TRBJ2-2 | TRBV11-2 | NA | CASSLQGGDTGELFF | TGTGCCAGCAGCTTACAGGGGGGAGACACCGGGGAGCTGTTTTTT
TRBJ1-5 | TRBV7-3 | NA | CASSLTGQANQPQHF | TGTGCCAGCAGCTTAACTGGCCAGGCAAATCAGCCCCAGCATTTT
TRBJ2-1 | TRBV6-1 | TRBD2 | CASSRGGASYNEQFF | TGTGCCAGCAGCCGCGGGGGGGCATCCTACAATGAGCAGTTCTTC
TRBJ1-1 | TRBV5-5 | NA | CASSLQGNTEAFF | TGTGCCAGCAGCCTACAGGGGAACACTGAAGCTTTCTTT
TRBJ2-3 | TRBV7-3 | TRBD2 | CASGLAGGSTDTQYF | TGTGCCAGCGGACTAGCGGGGGGCAGCACAGATACGCAGTATTTT
TRBJ1-2 | TRBV4-3 | TRBD1 | CASSQFDREDGYTF | TGCGCCAGCAGCCAATTCGACAGGGAGGATGGCTACACCTTC
TRBJ2-2 | TRBV5-1 | TRBD2 | CASSSFRRTSGGTGELFF | TGCGCCAGCAGCTCCTTTCGCAGGACTAGCGGCGGCACCGGGGAGCTGTTTTTT
TRBJ1-2 | TRBV6-5 | TRBD1 | CASRRGQGVGYTF | TGTGCCAGCAGGAGGGGACAGGGCGTCGGCTACACCTTC
TRBJ2-7 | TRBV7-8 | NA | CASSLERFRGKTYEQYF | TGTGCCAGCAGCTTAGAGAGGTTCCGAGGGAAAACCTACGAGCAGTACTTC